The next 19 T cell receptor beta chains were all read from a single sample in a study of cytomegalovirus exposure and HLA in healthy donors. Assay used: immunoSEQ multiplex PCR; TCRdb lists only in-frame clones, some missing. The table lists 100,000 to 150,000 clones, 85% to 95% of them singletons. Sequencing was performed on PBMCs. The receptors here all came from a woman in her late teens or twenties in good health and CMV-seronegative.

The V gene is TRBV10-2, the J gene TRBJ2-1; 9 bases are a match to TRBD2. Germline V gene sequence: CDR1 WSHSY, CDR2 SAAADI. V shed 6 bases, J shed 6 bases, and the junction held 18 bases outside the gene matches. CDR3 length: 18 amino acids. As DNA, the CDR3 is TGCGCCAGCAGATACACTGAACCCGGGACTAGCCTCGGCAATGAGCAGTTCTTC. Protein: CASRYTEPGTSLGNEQFF.

The CDR3 protein is CASSLISGDRPQHF. The CDR3 bases are TGTGCCAGCAGCCTCATAAGTGGGGACAGGCCCCAGCATTTT. The rearrangement uses TRBV28 and TRBJ1-5; 7 nucleotides agree with TRBD1. Germline CDR1 MDHEN, CDR2 SYDVKM. J gave up 9 bases and V 6 bases, and 11 bases lay outside the gene matches. The CDR3 covers 14 residues. The full variable domain, its missing parts supplied by reference TRBV28 and TRBJ1-5, is DVKVTQSSRYLVKRTGEKVFLECVQDMDHENMFWYRQDPGLGLRLIYFSYDVKMKEKGDIPEGYSVSREKKERFSLILESASTNQTSMYLCASSLISGDRPQHFGDGTRLSIL.

The chain uses TRBV27 and TRBJ2-1, with D maybe TRBD2 (7 bases). There are 17 residues in the CDR3. Germline V gene lookup returns CDR1 MNHEY and CDR2 SMNVEV (reference sequence). The V end was cut by 2 bases, the J end by 9 bases, with 23 bases between. DNA for the CDR3: TGTGCCAGCAGTTTACCGGGGGGCCACTCCCGGTACGGTGAGCAGTTCTTC. It encodes CASSLPGGHSRYGEQFF.

This chain joins TRBV11-3 and TRBJ2-1; D perhaps matches TRBD2 (5 bases). V lost 4 bases, J lost 6 bases, and 16 bases lay in between. The CDR3 runs 15 residues. Germline V gene lookup returns CDR1 SGHNT and CDR2 YENEEA. DNA of the CDR3: TGTGCCAGCAGCTCCCGCGGGCCTGTTTCCAATGAGCAGTTCTTC. This sequence encodes CASSSRGPVSNEQFF. The full variable domain, its missing parts supplied by reference TRBV11-3 and TRBJ2-1, is EAGVVQSPRYKIIEKKQPVAFWCNPISGHNTLYWYLQNLGQGPELLIRYENEEAVDDSQLPKDRFSAERLKGVDSTLKIQPAELGDSAVYLCASSSRGPVSNEQFFGPGTRLTVL.

Remarks on this clone: This sample also contains other DNA sequences that code for the same CDR3. This chain uses TRBV10-3 with TRBJ1-5; 7 bases are a match to TRBD1. Per germline, CDR1 ENHRY and CDR2 SYGVKD. V was pared by 2 bases and J by 5 bases, with 3 bases of the junction left unmatched. The CDR3 contains 14 residues. CDR3 protein: CAISEGQGDQPQHF. The CDR3 nucleotides read TGTGCCATCAGTGAGGGGCAGGGGGATCAGCCCCAGCATTTT.

This clone is a singleton in its sample. The chain recombines TRBV7-7 with TRBJ2-7; a weak D match, TRBD2 (7 bases). Germline lookup yields CDR1 SSHAT and CDR2 FNYEAQ (reference sequence). V was pared by 8 bases and J by 7 bases, with 18 bases between. The CDR3 has 13 amino acids. CDR3 loop: CASGPEGRGEQYF. The CDR3 nucleotides read TGTGCCAGCGGGCCGGAGGGGAGGGGGGAGCAGTACTTC.

Here the CDR3 reads CSVAVYSYGYTF. In DNA form, the CDR3 reads TGCAGCGTTGCGGTCTATTCCTATGGCTACACCTTC. The J gene is TRBJ1-2, the V gene TRBV29-1; D unclear. The CDR3 covers 12 residues. With 4 bases removed from V and 4 bases from J, the gap between germline ends came to 10 bases. The germline CDR1 and CDR2 sequences are SQVTM and ANQGSEA.

This sequence joins TRBV29-1 and TRBJ1-2, with D maybe TRBD1 (5 bases). Germline CDR1 and CDR2: SQVTM and ANQGSEA. Trimming removed 5 bases from V and 8 bases from J, with 12 bases in between. The CDR3 totals 11 residues. The CDR3 sequence is CSVLGPIGYTF. The CDR3 bases are TGCAGCGTTCTGGGGCCCATCGGCTACACCTTC.

CDR3 region: CAWNSDSGNTIYF. In DNA, the CDR3 is TGTGCCTGGAACAGTGACTCTGGAAACACCATATATTTT. The chain joins TRBV30 to TRBJ1-3; no firm D call. Germline CDR1 is GTSNPN and CDR2 is SVGIG (reference sequence). Trimming pared 4 bases from V and 0 bases from J, leaving 7 bases between. The CDR3 has 13 amino acids.

This rearrangement joins TRBV5-1 to TRBJ1-1, with unresolved D. The CDR3 length is 15 residues. Germline assignment: CDR1 SGHRS and CDR2 YFSETQ. The V and J ends lost 4 bases and 1 base respectively, with 14 bases between them. The CDR3 spells CASSPAGGSNTEAFF. CDR3 coding DNA: TGCGCCAGCAGCCCCGCGGGCGGATCGAACACTGAAGCTTTCTTT.

The V and J genes are TRBV9 and TRBJ2-2, with D possibly TRBD1 on 6 matching bases. Deletions cut 6 bases from V and 4 bases from J, with 10 bases between. Germline CDR1 is SGDLS and CDR2 is YYNGEE. The CDR3 runs 13 residues. CDR3 sequence (DNA): TGTGCCAGCAACAGGGCGAGCACCGGGGAGCTGTTTTTT. It encodes CASNRASTGELFF.

The V call is TRBV19, the J call TRBJ1-3; the D gene is possibly TRBD1 (5 bases). Trimming took 3 bases from V and 4 from J, leaving 10 bases between them. Germline V gene data show CDR1 as LNHDA and CDR2 as SQIVND (reference sequence). The CDR3 is 14 residues long. The DNA for the CDR3 is TGTGCCAGTAGTATTGCGGGGGTCGGAAACACCATATATTTT. Translated, it gives CASSIAGVGNTIYF.

This clone has a count of ten or more. The chain has TRBV2 and TRBJ2-1, with 11 bases that match TRBD2. The CDR3 spans 13 residues. Germline CDR1 SNHLY, CDR2 FYNNEI. The trim removed 10 bases at V and 5 bases at J, leaving 4 bases unmatched. CDR3 amino acids: CATGTSGNNEQFF. CDR3 coding DNA: TGTGCCACCGGGACTAGCGGCAACAATGAGCAGTTCTTC.

J is TRBJ2-5 and V is TRBV7-2, with a possible D match to TRBD1 (6 bases). Trimming removed 3 bases at V and 4 bases at J, with 12 bases between. Germline CDR1 is SGHTA and CDR2 is FQGNSA. The CDR3 runs 14 residues. In nucleotides, the CDR3 is TGTGCCAGCAGCTTGGTCAGGGGCTCAGAGACCCAGTACTTC. Amino acids: CASSLVRGSETQYF.

This chain joins TRBV28 and TRBJ1-2; D is uncertain. From germline, CDR1 is MDHEN and CDR2 SYDVKM. The V end lost 7 bases, the J end lost 4 bases, and 7 bases lay between the germline ends. The CDR3 totals 11 residues. This chain's CDR3 is CASTTGYGYTF. CDR3 nucleotide sequence: TGTGCCAGCACAACGGGCTATGGCTACACCTTC.

The chain employs TRBV14 and TRBJ2-7; the D gene is possibly TRBD2 (5 bases). The CDR3 totals 14 residues. Trimming cost V 4 bases and J 3 bases, with 13 bases left between them. Germline V gives CDR1 SGHDN, CDR2 FVKESK. CDR3 protein: CASSPASFDYEQYF. The CDR3 DNA follows: TGTGCCAGCAGCCCTGCTAGCTTCGACTACGAGCAGTACTTC.

V is TRBV6-1 and J is TRBJ1-4; tentative D call: TRBD1 (5 bases). V lost 6 bases and J lost 6, with 17 bases in between. The CDR3 sequence is 15 residues long. Germline V gives CDR1 MNHNS, CDR2 SASEGT. In DNA form, the CDR3 reads TGTGCCAGCAGGGACGCGGGGACGGGGCATGAAAAACTGTTTTTT. Translated: CASRDAGTGHEKLFF.

CDR3: CAWSKSYQPQHF. The CDR3 nucleotides are TGTGCCTGGAGTAAGAGTTATCAGCCCCAGCATTTT. The V and J genes are TRBV30 and TRBJ1-5; D gene ambiguous. Deletions cut 2 bases from V and 5 bases from J, with 7 bases between. This CDR3 region has 12 residues. In germline, CDR1 is GTSNPN, CDR2 SVGIG (reference sequence).

The rearrangement joins TRBV28 to TRBJ1-1; weak D call: TRBD1 (6 bases). This CDR3 is 13 amino acids long. Deletions cut 9 bases from V and 1 base from J, with 12 bases between. Germline CDR1 is MDHEN and CDR2 is SYDVKM. The CDR3 DNA is TGTGCCAGTGCCGGGACAACGAACACTGAAGCTTTCTTT. Its protein is CASAGTTNTEAFF.